Below are 18 T cell receptor beta chains sequenced from a single sample in a study of blood T cell repertoires in COVID-19 (dated by TCRdb to 2019 to 2021). Libraries were made using the immunoSEQ multiplex PCR assay. TCRdb mirrors the immuneACCESS table, restricted to in-frame sequences. Some clones are absent from its copies; in checked studies, under half trace to an unresolved V gene, and the reason for the others is unknown. Within this sample are roughly 290,000 clones, with 70% to 90% of them counted one time only. Approximately 12% of the sample is taken by the ten largest. Sequencing was done on a sample of peripheral blood. These receptors were obtained from a woman aged 60-70 years with acute or convalescent COVID-19.

This clone was observed once. The V and J genes are TRBV7-9 and TRBJ2-5; D might be TRBD1 (6 bases). V lost 3 bases and J 4 bases, leaving 12 bases between the germline ends. The CDR3 sequence is 14 residues long. Per germline, CDR1 SEHNR and CDR2 FQNEAQ (reference sequence). The CDR3, as DNA: TGTGCCAGCAGCTTTGGGCAGGGGCGAGAGACCCAGTACTTC. Amino acids: CASSFGQGRETQYF.

The rearrangement uses TRBV18 and TRBJ1-4, with unresolved D. V lost 6 bases and J 1 base, leaving 12 bases between the germline ends. Germline V lookup: CDR1 KGHSH, CDR2 LQKENI. This CDR3 spans 15 amino acids. This CDR3 is CASSPDTRTNEKLFF. Here the CDR3 DNA reads TGTGCCAGCTCCCCTGACACTAGAACTAATGAAAAACTGTTTTTT.

Notes on this clone: A read error may produce the germline difference seen at one junction end. The rearrangement joins TRBV7-7 to TRBJ1-1; a possible D gene is TRBD1 (5 bases). Germline-derived CDR1 and CDR2 are SSHAT and FNYEAQ (reference sequence). The CDR3 totals 13 residues. The CDR3 DNA is TGTGCTAGCAGCCCCCTATCAGGGACTGAAGCTTTCTTT. Translation: CASSPLSGTEAFF.

The V and J genes are TRBV4-3 and TRBJ1-2, with D hard to call. The CDR3 covers 15 residues. The germline V gene encodes CDR1 LGHNA and CDR2 YSLEER. V lost 0 bases to trimming and J lost 0 bases, with 8 bases between them. CDR3 sequence (DNA): TGCGCCAGCAGCCAAGATCATACTACTAACTATGGCTACACCTTC. Protein: CASSQDHTTNYGYTF.

V and J are TRBV19 and TRBJ2-1; 9 nucleotides align to TRBD1. The CDR3 consists of 15 residues. CDR1 and CDR2 from the germline V gene are LNHDA and SQIVND (reference sequence). V gave up 7 bases and J gave up 5 bases; unmatched junction bases: 9. The CDR3: CASIPGQGHHNEQFF. In DNA, the CDR3 is TGTGCCAGTATCCCGGGACAGGGACATCACAATGAGCAGTTCTTC.

CDR3 DNA: TGCGCCAGCAGCTACCCCGGTGCTAGCGGGGGGGCCGATGTAGGTGAGCAGTTCTTC. This gives the protein CASSYPGASGGADVGEQFF. This rearrangement joins TRBV5-1 to TRBJ2-1, with TRBD2 identical over 12 bases. Trimming removed 3 bases from V and 9 bases from J; junction bases left unmatched: 19. The CDR3 sequence is 19 residues long. CDR1 is SGHRS, CDR2 YFSETQ, per germline.

The CDR3 bases are TGTGCCAGTAGTACGGGGGCGGGACTAGCGGGGTACAATGAGCAGTTCTTC. Its protein is CASSTGAGLAGYNEQFF. This chain joins TRBV19 and TRBJ2-1; 13 bases are shared with TRBD2. V trimming: 4 bases; J trimming: 4 bases; junction bases outside the gene matches: 7. Germline V gene sequence: CDR1 LNHDA, CDR2 SQIVND (reference sequence). The CDR3 extends over 17 amino acids.

This clone was counted a few times. V is TRBV6-1 and J is TRBJ1-3, with unresolved D. CDR1 and CDR2 from the germline V gene are MNHNS and SASEGT. CDR3 length equals 14 residues. V was trimmed by 0 bases and J by 4 bases, leaving 7 bases between them. The CDR3 DNA sequence: TGTGCCAGCAGTGAAGCTGGCGGGGGAAACACCATATATTTT. Its protein product is CASSEAGGGNTIYF.

The rearrangement uses TRBV6-5 and TRBJ2-7; 7 bases agree with TRBD1. In germline, CDR1 is MNHEY, CDR2 SVGAGI. The trim removed 5 bases at V and 2 bases at J, leaving 3 bases unmatched. This CDR3 comprises 13 residues. DNA for the CDR3: TGTGCCAGCAGTCAGCAGGGGGCCTACGAGCAGTACTTC. Its protein product is CASSQQGAYEQYF.

The rearrangement joins TRBV5-8 to TRBJ2-1, with TRBD2 identical over 9 bases. Germline lookup yields CDR1 SGHTS and CDR2 YDEGEE. Germline trimming cut 0 bases from V and 4 bases from J; bases unmatched to any gene: 2. The length of the CDR3 is 15 residues. Here the CDR3 DNA reads TGTGCCAGCAGCTTGGGCGGGAGGGTTTACAATGAGCAGTTCTTC. It codes for CASSLGGRVYNEQFF.

The chain carries TRBV9 and TRBJ2-3, with 14 bases aligning to TRBD2. V dropped 0 bases and J dropped 1; count of bases not matched to a gene: 10. Germline CDR1 is SGDLS and CDR2 is YYNGEE. The CDR3 length is 20 residues. The CDR3 region is CASSVGLAGGIGGGTDTQYF. The CDR3, as DNA: TGTGCCAGCAGCGTAGGACTAGCGGGAGGGATCGGAGGGGGCACAGATACGCAGTATTTT.

V gene TRBV3-1 (or the pseudogene TRBV3-2) combines with J gene TRBJ1-4; TRBD1 matches 10 bases. V lost 0 bases, J lost 4 bases, and 2 bases stayed unmatched. CDR1 is LGHDT, CDR2 YNNKEL, per germline (reference sequence). The CDR3 loop spans 16 amino acids. CDR3 protein: CASSQEGTGVNEKLFF. The CDR3 region has the DNA TGTGCCAGCAGCCAAGAGGGGACAGGGGTTAATGAAAAACTGTTTTTT.

The chain joins TRBV9 to TRBJ1-2; unclear D gene. The length of the CDR3 is 13 residues. Trimming removed 0 bases at V and 2 bases at J, with 5 bases between. Per the germline V gene, CDR1 is SGDLS and CDR2 is YYNGEE. CDR3 in DNA: TGTGCCAGCAGCGTAGGGCAGAACTATGGCTACACCTTC. This encodes CASSVGQNYGYTF.

This rearrangement joins TRBV28 to TRBJ1-4, with D perhaps matching TRBD1 (5 bases). The CDR3 loop spans 15 amino acids. Deletions cut 5 bases from V and 5 bases from J, with 15 bases between. Looked up from germline, CDR1 is MDHEN and CDR2 is SYDVKM. The DNA for the CDR3 is TGTGCCAGCAGTGCGGGACTTTTGGGGAATGAAAAACTGTTTTTT. Translation gives CASSAGLLGNEKLFF. Complete variable domain (other parts from reference TRBV28 and TRBJ1-4): DVKVTQSSRYLVKRTGEKVFLECVQDMDHENMFWYRQDPGLGLRLIYFSYDVKMKEKGDIPEGYSVSREKKERFSLILESASTNQTSMYLCASSAGLLGNEKLFFGSGTQLSVL.

The CDR3 nucleotides are TGTGCCAGCAGTTTCAGGGTAACAGGGGCAGGCAATCAGCCCCAGCATTTT. Encoded protein: CASSFRVTGAGNQPQHF. The J gene is TRBJ1-5, the V gene TRBV27; 7 positions match TRBD1. V gave up 3 bases and J gave up 2 bases; unmatched junction bases: 10. The V gene's germline CDR1 is MNHEY and CDR2 SMNVEV (reference sequence). This CDR3 is built from 17 residues.

The chain couples TRBV5-1 to TRBJ2-5; 8 nucleotides line up with TRBD2. Germline V gene sequence: CDR1 SGHRS, CDR2 YFSETQ. The CDR3 length is 16 residues. J gave up 0 bases and V 1 base, and 5 bases lay outside the gene matches. This chain's CDR3 is CASSLSGGGYQETQYF. In DNA, the CDR3 is TGCGCCAGCAGCTTGTCGGGCGGGGGGTACCAAGAGACCCAGTACTTC.

The genes are TRBV19 and TRBJ2-5; 7 bases fit TRBD2. This CDR3 spans 17 amino acids. Germline V gene sequence: CDR1 LNHDA, CDR2 SQIVND (reference sequence). The V segment lost 5 bases and the J segment 1 base; nucleotides outside the gene matches: 13. The CDR3 region is CASSPRLAVGPQETQYF. The CDR3 DNA follows: TGTGCCAGTAGTCCCCGACTAGCAGTGGGACCCCAAGAGACCCAGTACTTC.

This rearrangement joins TRBV4-3 to TRBJ1-5; 8 positions agree with TRBD1. The germline CDR1 and CDR2 sequences are LGHNA and YSLEER. V was clipped by 0 bases and J by 7 bases; unmatched bases: 8. This CDR3 is 16 amino acids long. The CDR3 region is CASSQDRGAGGQPQHF. CDR3 sequence (DNA): TGCGCCAGCAGCCAAGATCGGGGGGCAGGGGGCCAGCCCCAGCATTTT.